This T cell receptor (beta chain) was recovered during a study of beta chain features in type 1 diabetes. The study, taken as a whole, reports: More deletions and fewer insertions at VDJ junctions were seen in type 1 diabetes patients.

Germline V gene lookup returns CDR1 SGHTA and CDR2 FQGNSA. Trimming at V came to 0 bases and at J to 9 bases, leaving 10 bases not matched to a gene. This CDR3 is 15 amino acids long. Since all of the isolated RNA was reverse transcribed, expressed TCRB transcripts were what got sequenced. Here immunoSEQ multiplex PCR was the method, and the copy in TCRdb shows in-frame clones only, minus some. Among 38,000 or so clones listed, about 64% were seen once. For this clone: Its target is unknown.

A single heparinised draw of approximately 100 mL on average was taken per donor. Sequencing input: Tregs from blood. The rearrangement uses TRBV7-2 and TRBJ2-5; TRBD1 aligns across 7 bases. The TCR originated in a woman aged 25 to 45 in good health. The CDR3 region is CASSLASGQIVAQYF. The CDR3 bases are TGTGCCAGCAGCTTAGCCTCGGGACAGATCGTCGCCCAGTACTTC.